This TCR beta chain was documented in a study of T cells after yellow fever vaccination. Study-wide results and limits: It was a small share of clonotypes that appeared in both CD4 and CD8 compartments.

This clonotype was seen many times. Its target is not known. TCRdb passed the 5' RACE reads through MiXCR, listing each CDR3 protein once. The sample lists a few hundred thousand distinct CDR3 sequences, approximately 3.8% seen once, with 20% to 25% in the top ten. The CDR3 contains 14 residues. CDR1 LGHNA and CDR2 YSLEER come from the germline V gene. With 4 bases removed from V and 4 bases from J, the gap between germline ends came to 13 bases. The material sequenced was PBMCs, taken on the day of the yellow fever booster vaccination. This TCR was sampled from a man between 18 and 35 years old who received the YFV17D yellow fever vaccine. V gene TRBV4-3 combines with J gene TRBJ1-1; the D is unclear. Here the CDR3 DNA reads TGCGCCAGCAGCCCTGGAGTACGGAGCACTGAAGCTTTCTTT. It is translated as CASSPGVRSTEAFF.